This entry describes one T cell receptor (beta chain). V was trimmed by 5 bases and J by 3 bases, leaving 13 bases between them. The CDR3 consists of 15 residues. CDR1 is SGHTA, CDR2 FQGTGA, per germline. The data stem from a study of control samples from healthy donors and cancer patients. TCRdb's copy holds only in-frame clones and misses some; the assay was immunoSEQ multiplex PCR. The sample carries around 200,000 clones, over 85% recorded once. The source is a man aged 18 to 35 in good health. The rearrangement uses TRBV7-3 and TRBJ2-2, with D perhaps given as TRBD1 or TRBD2 (6 bases each). Input material: blood. DNA of the CDR3: TGTGCCAGCAGCCAAACGGGGGCAGACACCGGGGAGCTGTTTTTT. Protein product: CASSQTGADTGELFF.